This passage covers 21 T cell receptor beta chains from one sample sequenced in a study of blood T cell repertoires in COVID-19. Measured with immunoSEQ multiplex PCR; TCRdb has only the in-frame clones, and not every one. The table lists some 110,000 clones, roughly 80% of them singletons. Sequences were obtained from peripheral blood. These receptors came from a man aged 65 to 79 with acute or convalescent COVID-19.

This clone was counted a few times. The chain carries TRBV15 and TRBJ2-2; maybe TRBD1 (5 bases). Trimming took off 0 bases at V and 7 bases at J, with 12 bases between the two ends. Germline CDR1 is LNHNV and CDR2 is YYDKDF (reference sequence). This CDR3 comprises 15 residues. Here the CDR3 reads CATSRDLAGNGELFF. CDR3 nucleotides: TGTGCCACCAGCAGAGATCTCGCAGGGAACGGGGAGCTGTTTTTT.

This chain connects TRBV7-8 to TRBJ1-6; TRBD1 matches 9 bases. Germline assignment: CDR1 SGHVS and CDR2 FQNEAQ. The V gene end was trimmed by 4 bases and the J gene end by 9 bases; junction bases not matched to a gene: 7. The CDR3 extends over 15 amino acids. The CDR3 bases are TGTGCCAGCAGCTCCACGGGACAGGGCTTTTCACCCCTCCACTTT. It translates to CASSSTGQGFSPLHF.

This chain joins TRBV7-9 and TRBJ2-3, with 9 nucleotides matching TRBD2. From germline, CDR1 is SEHNR and CDR2 FQNEAQ (reference sequence). Trimming took 5 bases from V and 5 from J; bases not matched to a gene: 5. The CDR3 spans 14 residues. The CDR3 region has the DNA TGTGCCAGCAGCCTTAGCGGGAGAGGAGATACGCAGTATTTT. This codes for CASSLSGRGDTQYF.

The J gene is TRBJ1-2, the V gene TRBV5-1; D remains unclear. Trimming removed 4 bases at V and 1 base at J, with 11 bases between. Germline values: CDR1 SGHRS, CDR2 YFSETQ. CDR3 size: 14 residues. The DNA of the CDR3 is TGCGCCAGCAGCCTAGAGGGCCTTAACTATGGCTACACCTTC. It translates to CASSLEGLNYGYTF. Variable domain in full (rest from reference TRBV5-1 and TRBJ1-2): KAGVTQTPRYLIKTRGQQVTLSCSPISGHRSVSWYQQTPGQGLQFLFEYFSETQRNKGNFPGRFSGRQFSNSRSEMNVSTLELGDSALYLCASSLEGLNYGYTFGSGTRLTVV.

The V call is TRBV5-8, the J call TRBJ1-1; 7 positions agree with TRBD1. V was pared by 3 bases and J by 4 bases, with 12 bases of the junction left unmatched. Germline values: CDR1 SGHTS, CDR2 YDEGEE. The CDR3 length is 16 residues. CDR3: CASSSRTGSWGTEAFF. The CDR3 nucleotides read TGTGCCAGCAGCTCAAGGACAGGTAGTTGGGGCACTGAAGCTTTCTTT. Combining the CDR3 with reference TRBV5-8 and TRBJ1-1 gives the whole variable domain EAGVTQSPTHLIKTRGQQATLRCSPISGHTSVYWYQQALGLGLQFLLWYDEGEERNRGNFPPRFSGRQFPNYSSELNVNALELEDSALYLCASSSRTGSWGTEAFFGQGTRLTVV.

The chain employs TRBV3-1 (or the pseudogene TRBV3-2) and TRBJ1-6, with D maybe TRBD1 (5 bases). V was pared by 1 base and J by 8 bases, with 6 bases between. The germline gives CDR1 LGHDT, CDR2 YNNKEL (reference sequence). This CDR3 has 13 residues. The CDR3 region is CASSQGGDSPLHF. The DNA of the CDR3 is TGTGCCAGCAGCCAAGGGGGGGATTCACCCCTCCACTTT.

This clone was detected a few times. The chain has TRBV6-6 and TRBJ1-6, with D unclear. The CDR3 is 19 amino acids. The germline V gene encodes CDR1 MNHNY and CDR2 SVGAGI (reference sequence). Trimming left V 6 bases short and J 6 bases short, with 27 bases between. The CDR3 here is CASSFSVAFKSTGNSPLHF. The CDR3 DNA sequence: TGTGCCAGCAGCTTTTCAGTGGCTTTTAAATCTACGGGTAATTCACCCCTCCACTTT.

The table lists this clone with a count of one. The V call is TRBV5-1, the J call TRBJ2-2, with D maybe TRBD2 (5 bases). V lost 2 bases and J lost 3, with 8 bases in between. The CDR3 extends over 14 amino acids. CDR1 and CDR2 from the germline V gene are SGHRS and YFSETQ. CDR3 in DNA: TGCGCCAGCAGCTTCATGGAGGACACCGGGGAGCTGTTTTTT. Its protein is CASSFMEDTGELFF.

This chain connects TRBV21-1 to TRBJ2-3; TRBD1, the D gene given by the table, was not confirmed from the DNA. TRBV21-1 is a recognized pseudogene. The CDR3 consists of 13 residues. The CDR3 sequence: CASRGPRTDTQYF. The CDR3 bases are TGTGCCTCAAGGGGGCCCCGCACAGATACGCAGTATTTT.

In its sample, this clone was seen once. The rearrangement links TRBV3-1 (or the pseudogene TRBV3-2) to TRBJ2-1; 8 bases fit TRBD2. Germline V gives CDR1 LGHDT, CDR2 YNNKEL (reference sequence). The junction had 11 bases not matched to a gene; V was cut back by 0 bases and J by 7 bases. CDR3 length: 17 residues. This CDR3 is CASSQEAGSGMGNEQFF. CDR3 DNA sequence: TGTGCCAGCAGCCAAGAGGCGGGTAGCGGGATGGGGAATGAGCAGTTCTTC.

The chain carries TRBV5-4 and TRBJ2-5, with a tentative D call TRBD1 (5 bases). The CDR3 runs to 12 residues. V was cut by 3 bases and J by 9 bases, with 12 bases left in between. The germline V gene has CDR1 SGHNT and CDR2 YYREEE (reference sequence). The DNA of the CDR3 is TGTGCCAGCAGCTACACCTCAGGGCCCCAGTACTTC. It specifies CASSYTSGPQYF.

CDR3 in DNA: TGTGCCAGCAGTCCCTCCCTAGCGTTCGGGGAGCTGTTTTTT. Amino acids: CASSPSLAFGELFF. The chain couples TRBV2 to TRBJ2-2, with a possible D match to TRBD2 (6 bases). CDR3 length: 14 amino acids. CDR1 and CDR2 (germline): SNHLY, FYNNEI. V was shortened by 5 bases and J by 7 bases, with 14 bases between the two germline ends.

This clone has more than one count but fewer than ten. The J gene is TRBJ1-3, the V gene TRBV7-6; TRBD1 aligns across 8 bases. The CDR3 has 15 amino acids. Germline V lookup: CDR1 SGHVS, CDR2 FNYEAQ. The V and J ends lost 1 base and 2 bases, in that order; junction bases with no gene match: 1. CDR3 sequence reads: CASSLGRGPGNTIYF. The CDR3 region has the DNA TGTGCCAGCAGCTTAGGCAGGGGGCCTGGAAACACCATATATTTT.

The chain couples TRBV24-1 to TRBJ2-2, with unresolved D. Germline loops: CDR1 KGHDR, CDR2 SFDVKD. V was cut by 4 bases and J by 4 bases, with 12 bases left in between. The CDR3 is made up of 15 amino acids. CDR3 nucleotide sequence: TGTGCCACCAGTGAGGCCGGGTCTCCCACCGGGGAGCTGTTTTTT. Translation: CATSEAGSPTGELFF.

The chain is built from TRBV3-1 (or the pseudogene TRBV3-2) and TRBJ2-2; perhaps TRBD1 as D (5 bases). There are 17 residues in the CDR3. CDR1 is LGHDT and CDR2 is YNNKEL in the germline V gene (reference sequence). The V end lost 0 bases, the J end lost 4 bases, and 15 bases lay between the germline ends. Here the CDR3 reads CASSQEGFSDITGELFF. The CDR3 DNA sequence: TGTGCCAGCAGCCAAGAGGGTTTTTCGGACATCACCGGGGAGCTGTTTTTT.

The chain is built from TRBV11-2 and TRBJ2-5, with D possibly matching TRBD2 (6 bases). Germline V gene data show CDR1 as SGHAT and CDR2 as FQNNGV. V was cut by 4 bases and J by 4 bases, with 13 bases left in between. CDR3 length: 14 amino acids. The CDR3 loop is CASSSLGGRETQYF. CDR3 coding DNA: TGTGCCAGCAGCTCCCTCGGGGGACGAGAGACCCAGTACTTC.

This chain uses TRBV27 with TRBJ1-5; weak D call: TRBD1 (5 bases). Trimming stripped 2 bases from V and 5 bases from J, with 10 bases between. This CDR3 comprises 14 residues. The germline gives CDR1 MNHEY, CDR2 SMNVEV (reference sequence). CDR3 sequence reads: CASSLNRQDQPQHF. DNA of the CDR3: TGTGCCAGCAGTTTAAACAGGCAGGATCAGCCCCAGCATTTT.

The genes are TRBV18 and TRBJ1-5, with a weak D call TRBD1 (6 bases). V lost 2 bases, J lost 5 bases, and 16 bases lay in between. This CDR3 region has 16 residues. The germline gives CDR1 KGHSH, CDR2 LQKENI. This chain's CDR3 is CASSPYRGQTDQPQHF. The CDR3 DNA sequence: TGTGCCAGCTCACCATACAGAGGACAGACAGATCAGCCCCAGCATTTT.

V is TRBV2 and J is TRBJ1-5; 8 nucleotides match TRBD1. Germline V CDR1 and CDR2: SNHLY, FYNNEI. The CDR3 is 16 residues long. V lost 0 bases, J lost 4 bases, and 5 bases stayed unmatched. CDR3: CASSEAAGGSNQPQHF. DNA of the CDR3: TGTGCCAGCAGTGAAGCAGCAGGGGGCTCGAATCAGCCCCAGCATTTT.

The chain combines TRBV6-5 with TRBJ1-1; D unclear. Germline CDR1 is MNHEY and CDR2 is SVGAGI. V was clipped by 0 bases and J by 1 base, with 9 bases between them. This CDR3 has 15 residues. CDR3 nucleotide sequence: TGTGCCAGCAGTTACTCGACTTCTTGGAACACTGAAGCTTTCTTT. This encodes CASSYSTSWNTEAFF.

The chain employs TRBV19 and TRBJ2-1; 12 bases match TRBD2. V dropped 4 bases and J dropped 8; count of bases not matched to a gene: 9. The CDR3 loop spans 16 amino acids. Germline CDR1 is LNHDA and CDR2 is SQIVND (reference sequence). The DNA for the CDR3 is TGTGCCAGTAGTAGCCTAGCGGGAGGGCGGGGTGATGAGCAGTTCTTC. Its translation: CASSSLAGGRGDEQFF.